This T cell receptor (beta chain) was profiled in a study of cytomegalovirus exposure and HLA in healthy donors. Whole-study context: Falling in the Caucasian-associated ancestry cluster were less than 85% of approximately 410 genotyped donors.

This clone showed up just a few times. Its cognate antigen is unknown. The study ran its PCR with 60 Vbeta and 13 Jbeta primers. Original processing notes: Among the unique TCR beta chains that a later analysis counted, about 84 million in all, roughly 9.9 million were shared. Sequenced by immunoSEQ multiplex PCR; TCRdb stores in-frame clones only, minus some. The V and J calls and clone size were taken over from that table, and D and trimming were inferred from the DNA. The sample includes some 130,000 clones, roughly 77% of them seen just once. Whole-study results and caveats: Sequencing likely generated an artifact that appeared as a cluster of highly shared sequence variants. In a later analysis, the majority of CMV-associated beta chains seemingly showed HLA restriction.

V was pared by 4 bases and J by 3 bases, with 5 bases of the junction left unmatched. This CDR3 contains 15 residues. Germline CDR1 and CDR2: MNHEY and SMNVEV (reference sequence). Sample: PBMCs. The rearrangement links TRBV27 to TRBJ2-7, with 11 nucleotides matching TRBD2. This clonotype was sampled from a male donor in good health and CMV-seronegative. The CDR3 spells CASSSLAGGGYEQYF. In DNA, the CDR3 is TGTGCCAGCAGTTCTTTAGCGGGAGGGGGCTACGAGCAGTACTTC.